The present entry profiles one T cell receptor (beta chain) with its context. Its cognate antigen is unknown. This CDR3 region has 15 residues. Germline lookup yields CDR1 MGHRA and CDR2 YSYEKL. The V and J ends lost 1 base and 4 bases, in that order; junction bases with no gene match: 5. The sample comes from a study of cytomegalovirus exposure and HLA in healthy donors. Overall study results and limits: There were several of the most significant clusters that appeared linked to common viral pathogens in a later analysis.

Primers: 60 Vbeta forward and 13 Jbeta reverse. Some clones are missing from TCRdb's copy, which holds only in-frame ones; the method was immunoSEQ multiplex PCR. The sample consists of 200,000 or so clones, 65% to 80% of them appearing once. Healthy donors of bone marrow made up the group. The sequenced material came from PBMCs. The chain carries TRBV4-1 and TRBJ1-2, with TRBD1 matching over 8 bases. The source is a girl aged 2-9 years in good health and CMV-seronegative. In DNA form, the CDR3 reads TGCGCCAGCAGCCAAGGGACAGGGAGGGGCTATGGCTACACCTTC. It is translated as CASSQGTGRGYGYTF.